This TCR beta chain was documented in a study of cytomegalovirus exposure and HLA in healthy donors. Regarding the study as a whole: The classifier reportedly diagnosed cytomegalovirus status with high sensitivity and specificity. In an earlier analysis, productive rearrangement rates for most beta V segments clustered near 87% or 30%.

Nominally healthy donors were sampled, though unrecorded immune exposures were likely. Concerning this clone itself: Its specificity is unknown.

The study ran its PCR with 60 Vbeta and 13 Jbeta primers. TCRdb's copy holds only in-frame clones and misses some; the assay was immunoSEQ multiplex PCR. The sample holds about 85,000 clones; about 80% are singletons and the top ten take about 30%. This receptor was obtained from a man between 45 and 60 years old in good health and CMV-seropositive. The material sequenced was PBMCs.

The CDR3 sequence: CASSPRGSYNEQFF. CDR3 DNA sequence: TGTGCCAGCAGCCCCAGAGGCTCCTACAATGAGCAGTTCTTC. V is TRBV6-5 and J is TRBJ2-1; D is unclear. Trimming removed 6 bases at V and 0 bases at J, with 9 bases between. This CDR3 comprises 14 residues. Per the germline V gene, CDR1 is MNHEY and CDR2 is SVGAGI.